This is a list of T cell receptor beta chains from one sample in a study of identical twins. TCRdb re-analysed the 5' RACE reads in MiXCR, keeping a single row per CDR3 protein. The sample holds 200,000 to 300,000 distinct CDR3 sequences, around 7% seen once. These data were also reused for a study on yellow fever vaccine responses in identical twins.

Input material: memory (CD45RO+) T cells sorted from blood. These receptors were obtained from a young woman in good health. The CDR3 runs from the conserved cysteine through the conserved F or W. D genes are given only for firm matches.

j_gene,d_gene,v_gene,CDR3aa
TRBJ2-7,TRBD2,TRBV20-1,CCASAAGTSGKSYEQYF
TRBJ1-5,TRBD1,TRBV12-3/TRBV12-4,CASSVDRGDQPQHF
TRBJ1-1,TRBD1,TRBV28,CASSFQGARTEAFF
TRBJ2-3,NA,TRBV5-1,CASSLGQGAYTQYF
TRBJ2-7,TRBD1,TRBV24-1,CATSARGRGNSYEQYF
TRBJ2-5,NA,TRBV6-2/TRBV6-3,CASSYGGLNGKETQYF
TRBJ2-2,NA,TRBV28,CASSLIISGSNTGELFF
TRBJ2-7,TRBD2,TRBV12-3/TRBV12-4,CASSSGTSGTKQYF
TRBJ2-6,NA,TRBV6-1,CASSEATGGANVLTF
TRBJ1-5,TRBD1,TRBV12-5,CASGSPRGQGATNQPQHF
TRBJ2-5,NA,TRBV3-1,CASSQGRVGETQYF
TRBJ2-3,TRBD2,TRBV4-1,CASSQEYRTSGVNTDTQYF
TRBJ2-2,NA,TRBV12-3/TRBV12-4,CASRDRDKLTGELFF
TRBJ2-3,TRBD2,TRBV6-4,CASSSLAGGADTQYF
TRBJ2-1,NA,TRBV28,CASSRREYNEQFF
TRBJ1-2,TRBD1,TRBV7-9,CASSRGGMYGYTF
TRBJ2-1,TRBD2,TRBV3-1,CASSQAVLAGYNEQFF
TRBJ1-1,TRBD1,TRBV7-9,CASTSGTGRGTEAFF
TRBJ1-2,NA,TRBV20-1,CSASAGIEGYTF
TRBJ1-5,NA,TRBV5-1,CASSAGNNQPQHF
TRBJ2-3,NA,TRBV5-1,CASSPVRSTDTQYF
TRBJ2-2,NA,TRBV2,CASREGPRVNTGELFF
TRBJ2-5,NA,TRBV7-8,CASSLSVLWSAQGETQYF
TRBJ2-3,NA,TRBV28,CASSLSGGYQGTQYF
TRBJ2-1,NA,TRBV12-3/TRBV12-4,CASSLGGRGPYNEQFF
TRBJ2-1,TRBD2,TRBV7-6,CASSFGQALTSGRASEQFF
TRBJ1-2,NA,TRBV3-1,CASSHHRVPNYGYTF
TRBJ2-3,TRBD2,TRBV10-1,CASSDYSSGGPTGTDTQYF
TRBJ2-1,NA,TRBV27,CASSLRGWKYNEQFF
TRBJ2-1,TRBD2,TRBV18,CASSPQGTVKTSGGQPNEQFF
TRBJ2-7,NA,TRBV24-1,CATSDSLTYEQYF
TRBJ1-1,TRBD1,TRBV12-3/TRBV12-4,CASSRPGTGGREAFF
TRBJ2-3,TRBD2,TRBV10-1,CASSGAGGSRRTDTQYF
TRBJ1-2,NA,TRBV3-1,CASRNRALLYGYTF
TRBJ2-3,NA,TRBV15,CATSRGSGTDTQYF
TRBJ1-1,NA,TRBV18,CASSPGTHTEAFF
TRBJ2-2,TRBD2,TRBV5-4,CASSSAGLAGTGELFF
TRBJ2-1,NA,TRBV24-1,CATSPGWNEQFF
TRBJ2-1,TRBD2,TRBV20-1,CSAGGGGTLVDNEQFF
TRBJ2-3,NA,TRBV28,CASSLFGGPTDTQYF
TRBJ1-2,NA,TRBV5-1,CASSLAVVQGGYTF
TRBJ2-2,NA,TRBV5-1,CASSSGGPGELFF
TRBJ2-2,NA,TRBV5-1,CASSFRGNTGELFF